This TCR beta chain came from a study of T-cell reconstitution after alpha-beta-depleted transplantation in children. Per the germline V gene, CDR1 is KGHDR and CDR2 is SFDVKD. V dropped 9 bases and J dropped 0 bases, with 6 bases sitting between them. CDR3 length: 12 residues. Using unique molecular identifiers, the investigators prepared the TCRbeta library. MiXCR, run by TCRdb on the PCR reads, gives a single entry per CDR3 protein. The sample records 600,000 or so distinct CDR3 sequences, 23% being singletons. General observations from the study: A year post-transplant, T-cell counts and diversity derived mostly from newly produced T cells. Several patients had high TCRbeta diversity at day 60; it came from surviving recipient T cells and thymic progenitors. Where alpha-beta T cells came from about two months after transplant was reportedly several hundred expanded graft clones.

Details on this clonotype: Its antigen is unidentified.

The chain joins TRBV24-1 to TRBJ2-3, with D hard to call. This material consisted of PBMCs, mostly from graft donor cells, taken 360 days after TCRalphabeta/CD19-depleted stem cell transplant. The receptor comes from a boy under two years old who had a stem cell transplant for acute myeloid leukemia, so the T cells may come from the graft donor. The CDR3 bases are TGTGCCACCGGAGACAGCACAGATACGCAGTATTTT. Protein sequence: CATGDSTDTQYF.